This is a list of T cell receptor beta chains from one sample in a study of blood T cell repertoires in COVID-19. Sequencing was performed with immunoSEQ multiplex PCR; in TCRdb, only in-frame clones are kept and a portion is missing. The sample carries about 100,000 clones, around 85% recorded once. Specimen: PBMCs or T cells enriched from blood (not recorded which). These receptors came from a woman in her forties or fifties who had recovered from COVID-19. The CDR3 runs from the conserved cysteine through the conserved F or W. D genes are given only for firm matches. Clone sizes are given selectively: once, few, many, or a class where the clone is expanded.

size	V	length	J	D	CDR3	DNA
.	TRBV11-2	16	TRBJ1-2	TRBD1	CASSLDLTGGLYGYTF	TGTGCCAGCAGCTTAGATCTAACAGGGGGCTTGTATGGCTACACCTTC
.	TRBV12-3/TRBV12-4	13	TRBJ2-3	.	CASRVASTDTQYF	TGTGCCAGCAGGGTGGCTAGCACAGATACGCAGTATTTT
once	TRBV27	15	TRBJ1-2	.	CASSLSLRVAYGYTF	TGTGCCAGCAGTTTATCGCTCAGGGTTGCCTATGGCTACACCTTC
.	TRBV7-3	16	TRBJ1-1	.	CASSPYRVSLSTEAFF	TGTGCCAGCAGCCCTTACAGGGTGTCGTTGAGCACTGAAGCTTTCTTT
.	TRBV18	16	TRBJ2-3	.	CASSPMAGAQLGSQYF	TGTGCCAGCTCACCAATGGCGGGGGCCCAACTTGGGTCGCAGTATTTT
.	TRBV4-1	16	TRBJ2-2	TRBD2	CASSQLAGGPSGELFF	TGCGCCAGCAGCCAACTAGCGGGAGGGCCGTCGGGGGAGCTGTTTTTT
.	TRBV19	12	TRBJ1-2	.	CASSIRDYGYTF	TGTGCCAGTAGTATTCGGGACTATGGCTACACCTTC
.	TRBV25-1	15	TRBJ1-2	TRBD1	CASSTTGTANYGYTF	TGTGCCAGCAGCACTACAGGGACAGCTAACTATGGCTACACCTTC
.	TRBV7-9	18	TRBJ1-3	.	CASSLAVGARRAGNTIYF	TGTGCCAGCAGCTTAGCGGTGGGGGCCAGGCGTGCTGGAAACACCATATATTTT
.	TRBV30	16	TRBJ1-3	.	CAWSVRRFTSGNTIYF	TGTGCCTGGAGTGTAAGGAGATTTACCTCTGGAAACACCATATATTTT
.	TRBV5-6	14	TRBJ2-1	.	CASSLGRPGHEQFF	TGTGCCAGCAGCTTGGGTAGGCCAGGGCATGAGCAGTTCTTC
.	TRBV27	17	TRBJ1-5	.	CASSPTYVGSRITAQHF	TGTGCCAGCAGTCCCACTTACGTTGGCAGTAGGATCACAGCCCAGCATTTT
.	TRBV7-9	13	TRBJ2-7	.	CASSLGAVPEQYF	TGTGCCAGCAGTTTGGGGGCGGTACCTGAGCAGTACTTC
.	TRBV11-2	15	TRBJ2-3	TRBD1	CASSSGQGGTDTQYF	TGTGCCAGCAGCTCTGGACAGGGTGGCACAGATACGCAGTATTTT
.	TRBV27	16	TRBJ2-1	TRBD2	CASSPLTSGGPNEQFF	TGTGCCAGCAGTCCCCTCACTAGCGGGGGGCCGAATGAGCAGTTCTTC
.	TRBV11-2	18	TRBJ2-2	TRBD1	CASSRRMTGGLNTGELFF	TGTGCCAGCAGCCGACGTATGACAGGGGGGTTGAACACCGGGGAGCTGTTTTTT
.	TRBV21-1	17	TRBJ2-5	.	CASSPVGMAGRLETQYF	TGTGCCAGCAGCCCCGTCGGTATGGCAGGGAGGTTGGAGACCCAGTACTTC
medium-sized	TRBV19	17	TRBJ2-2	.	CASSSPRRGGSTGELFF	TGTGCCAGTAGTAGTCCCCGCAGGGGTGGAAGCACCGGGGAGCTGTTTTTT
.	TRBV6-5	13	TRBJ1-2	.	CASLADSNYGYTF	TGTGCCAGCCTTGCGGACAGTAACTATGGCTACACCTTC
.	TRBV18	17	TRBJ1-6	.	CASSPRELSSYNSPLHF	TGTGCCAGCTCACCGAGAGAATTGAGCTCCTATAATTCACCCCTCCACTTT
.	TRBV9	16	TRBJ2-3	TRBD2	CASSVEASGSTDTQYF	TGTGCCAGCAGCGTAGAGGCTAGCGGTAGCACAGATACGCAGTATTTT
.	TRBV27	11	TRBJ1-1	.	CASRRATEAFF	TGTGCCAGCAGGAGGGCAACTGAAGCTTTCTTT
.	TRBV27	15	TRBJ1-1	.	CASSLWWDGGTEAFF	TGTGCCAGCAGTTTATGGTGGGACGGGGGCACTGAAGCTTTCTTT